The 15 T cell receptor beta chains below come from one sample, sequenced in a study of cytomegalovirus exposure and HLA in healthy donors. Researchers ran the PCR with 60 Vbeta and 13 Jbeta primers. Produced via immunoSEQ multiplex PCR; TCRdb's table is partial and in-frame only. Of 150,000 to 200,000 clones listed, 76% are singletons. Input material: PBMCs. These receptors were obtained from a woman in her thirties in good health and CMV-seropositive.

The V gene is TRBV28, the J gene TRBJ1-1; no reliable D call. Trimming shortened V by 8 bases and J by 4 bases, and 8 bases separated the two germline ends. Germline CDR1 is MDHEN and CDR2 is SYDVKM. This CDR3 is built from 11 residues. The CDR3 DNA is TGTGCCAGCGAGGGTGGCACTGAAGCTTTCTTT. It is translated as CASEGGTEAFF.

This clone came up a few times. This chain uses TRBV28 with TRBJ2-7, with TRBD1 matching 9 bases. Germline-derived CDR1 and CDR2 are MDHEN and SYDVKM. J was trimmed by 3 bases and V by 4 bases; bases with no gene match: 7. The CDR3 has 15 residues. DNA of the CDR3: TGTGCCAGCAGTTCCGGGACAGGGAGCGTCTACGAGCAGTACTTC. It encodes CASSSGTGSVYEQYF.

This clone was detected a few times. The same CDR3 is also encoded by other DNA sequences in this sample. The chain uses TRBV5-1 and TRBJ2-6; 7 nucleotides line up with TRBD1. The germline V gene has CDR1 SGHRS and CDR2 YFSETQ. V lost 2 bases, J lost 2 bases, and 1 base stayed unmatched. The CDR3 covers 15 residues. CDR3 DNA: TGCGCCAGCAGCTTAGGGGGCGCTGGGGCCAACGTCCTGACTTTC. This codes for CASSLGGAGANVLTF.

The table lists this clone with a count of one. This sequence joins TRBV6-6 and TRBJ2-7; 8 bases are a match to TRBD1. V shed 0 bases and J 4 bases; nucleotides not matched to a gene: 5. Germline-derived CDR1 and CDR2 are MNHNY and SVGAGI (reference sequence). This CDR3 comprises 15 residues. The CDR3, as DNA: TGTGCCAGCAGTTACTCGGCAGGGGGCCGATACGAGCAGTACTTC. It codes for CASSYSAGGRYEQYF.

The chain joins TRBV7-2 to TRBJ1-4; D might be TRBD1 (5 bases). Trimming stripped 1 base from V and 10 bases from J, with 7 bases between. This CDR3 has 12 amino acids. The germline gives CDR1 SGHTA, CDR2 FQGNSA. This CDR3 is CASSLDGGKLFF. The CDR3 DNA reads TGTGCCAGCAGCTTAGACGGGGGAAAACTGTTTTTT. Full variable domain (remainder filled in from reference TRBV7-2 and TRBJ1-4): GAGVSQSPSNKVTEKGKDVELRCDPISGHTALYWYRQSLGQGLEFLIYFQGNSAPDKSGLPSDRFSAERTGGSVSTLTIQRTQQEDSAVYLCASSLDGGKLFFGSGTQLSVL.

This sequence joins TRBV6-5 and TRBJ2-2, with D uncertain. Trimming removed 6 bases at V and 4 bases at J, with 6 bases between. This CDR3 region has 12 residues. Germline-derived CDR1 and CDR2 are MNHEY and SVGAGI. The CDR3 sequence is CASRLSTGELFF. For the CDR3, the DNA is TGTGCCAGCAGACTTAGCACCGGGGAGCTGTTTTTT.

This clone was counted between two and nine times. This chain links TRBV10-3 with TRBJ2-5; D unresolved. The DNA matches TRBJ2-7 better at its end, which makes the J call doubtful. The CDR3 has 10 residues. The V gene's germline CDR1 is ENHRY and CDR2 SYGVKD. CDR3: CASGESEQYF. CDR3 nucleotide sequence: TGTGCCAGCGGTGAAAGCGAGCAGTACTTC.

The chain is built from TRBV5-6 and TRBJ1-3; 7 nucleotides match TRBD1. Germline CDR1 is SGHDT and CDR2 is YYEEEE. The CDR3 length is 15 residues. V was pared by 2 bases and J by 4 bases, with 6 bases of the junction left unmatched. The CDR3 loop is CASSFFDREGNTIYF. The CDR3 DNA follows: TGTGCCAGCAGCTTTTTCGACAGGGAAGGAAACACCATATATTTT.

The chain links TRBV19 to TRBJ2-1; 7 bases match TRBD1. Germline CDR1 reads LNHDA; CDR2 reads SQIVND (reference sequence). Trimming at V came to 5 bases and at J to 2 bases, leaving 12 bases not matched to a gene. This CDR3 is 17 amino acids long. Here the CDR3 reads CASSSLGTESPYNEQFF. CDR3 coding DNA: TGTGCCAGTAGTTCCCTGGGGACAGAAAGTCCCTACAATGAGCAGTTCTTC.

The chain links TRBV4-3 to TRBJ1-3, with D possibly TRBD1 on 5 matching bases. Germline values: CDR1 LGHNA, CDR2 YSLEER. The V and J ends lost 0 bases and 2 bases respectively, with 11 bases between them. The CDR3 extends over 16 amino acids. CDR3 in DNA: TGCGCCAGCAGCCAAGATATGGGGGGAGCTGGAAACACCATATATTTT. This sequence encodes CASSQDMGGAGNTIYF.

The V gene is TRBV10-3, the J gene TRBJ1-1; maybe TRBD1 (5 bases). The CDR3 has 15 amino acids. With 5 bases removed from V and 2 bases from J, the gap between germline ends came to 15 bases. Germline values: CDR1 ENHRY, CDR2 SYGVKD. The CDR3 loop reads CAISPTPGGNTEAFF. The CDR3 coding sequence is TGTGCCATCAGTCCCACCCCGGGGGGAAACACTGAAGCTTTCTTT.

This clone was picked up one time. The chain links TRBV6-1 to TRBJ1-2, with a possible D match to TRBD1 (5 bases). The CDR3 has 15 residues. Per germline, CDR1 MNHNS and CDR2 SASEGT. V was cut by 6 bases and J by 1 base, with 15 bases left in between. CDR3 bases: TGTGCCAGCAGAGTGACAGCTACCGTTAACTATGGCTACACCTTC. This translates into CASRVTATVNYGYTF.

This chain joins TRBV19 and TRBJ1-5; the match to TRBD1 covers 10 bases. Germline CDR1 and CDR2: LNHDA and SQIVND (reference sequence). The CDR3 consists of 17 residues. J lost 4 bases, V lost 4 bases, and 10 bases had no gene match. CDR3 bases: TGTGCCAGTAGTAGACCTTCCTGGACAGGGGGTAATCAGCCCCAGCATTTT. Translation: CASSRPSWTGGNQPQHF.

For this clone: Other DNA sequences in the sample encode the same CDR3. The chain recombines TRBV5-1 with TRBJ2-5; perhaps TRBD2 as D (6 bases). V was shortened by 2 bases and J by 3 bases, with 8 bases between the two germline ends. Germline CDR1 is SGHRS and CDR2 is YFSETQ. This CDR3 region has 13 residues. The CDR3 DNA is TGCGCCAGCAGCTTTGGCGGGGAAGAGACCCAGTACTTC. This codes for CASSFGGEETQYF.

This chain joins TRBV5-1 and TRBJ1-4; D is unresolved. The CDR3 runs 17 residues. Trimming cost V 0 bases and J 0 bases, with 12 bases left between them. The V gene's germline CDR1 is SGHRS and CDR2 YFSETQ. In DNA, the CDR3 is TGCGCCAGCAGCTTGGCCGCAGGAGGCTCAACTAATGAAAAACTGTTTTTT. Its translation: CASSLAAGGSTNEKLFF. Complete variable domain (other parts from reference TRBV5-1 and TRBJ1-4): KAGVTQTPRYLIKTRGQQVTLSCSPISGHRSVSWYQQTPGQGLQFLFEYFSETQRNKGNFPGRFSGRQFSNSRSEMNVSTLELGDSALYLCASSLAAGGSTNEKLFFGSGTQLSVL.